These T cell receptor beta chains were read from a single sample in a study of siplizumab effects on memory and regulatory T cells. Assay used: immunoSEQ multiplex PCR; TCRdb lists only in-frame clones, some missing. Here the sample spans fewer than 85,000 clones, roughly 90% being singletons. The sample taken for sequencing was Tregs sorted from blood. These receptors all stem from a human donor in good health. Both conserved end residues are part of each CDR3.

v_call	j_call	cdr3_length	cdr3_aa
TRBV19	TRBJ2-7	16	CASSSIPGQGKNEQYF
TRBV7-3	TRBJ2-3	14	CASSLTAGTDTQYF
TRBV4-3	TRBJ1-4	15	CASSQDTGFNEKLFF
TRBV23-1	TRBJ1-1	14	CASSQSMRGARAFF
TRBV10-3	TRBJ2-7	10	CAKPAGEQYF
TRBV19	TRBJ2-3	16	CASSIGGSASTDTQYF
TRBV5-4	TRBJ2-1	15	CASTSGPSSYNEQFF
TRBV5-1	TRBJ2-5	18	CASSSNSRQGRSQETQYF
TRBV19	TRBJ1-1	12	CATRYGAGGAFF
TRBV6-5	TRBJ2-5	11	CASHREETQYF
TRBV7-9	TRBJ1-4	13	CASSSPQGAKLFF
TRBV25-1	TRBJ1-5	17	CASSESRGAHSNQPQHF
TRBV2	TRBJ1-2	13	CASSPLGNYGYTF
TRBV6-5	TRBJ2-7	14	CASSYRGRFDEQYF
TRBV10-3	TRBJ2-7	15	CAISGDRVLSHEQYF
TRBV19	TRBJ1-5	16	CASSTGQVSRNQPQHF
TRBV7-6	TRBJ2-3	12	CASSLGTDTQYF
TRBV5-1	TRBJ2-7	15	CASRKQDRGNYEQYF
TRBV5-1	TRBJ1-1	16	CASSSPGVGMNTEAFF
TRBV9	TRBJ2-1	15	CASSVAGGEYNEQFF
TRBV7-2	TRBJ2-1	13	CASSLQKFGEQFF
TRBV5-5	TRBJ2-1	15	CASSLGSNKYNEQFF
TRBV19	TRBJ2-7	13	CATQKGGRDEQYF
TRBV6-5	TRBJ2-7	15	CASSYANRGSYEQYF
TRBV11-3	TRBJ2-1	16	CASSLGRGGLPDEQFF
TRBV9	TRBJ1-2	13	CASSVAGAYGYTF
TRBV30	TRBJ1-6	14	CAWSVGEVGSPLHF
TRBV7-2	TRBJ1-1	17	CASSLEQGSLLNTEAFF
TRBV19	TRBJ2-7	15	CASSIEQGAPYEQYF
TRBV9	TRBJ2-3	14	CASSVVGGTDTQYF
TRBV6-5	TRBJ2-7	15	CASSYTSLRGSEQYF
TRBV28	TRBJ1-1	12	CASRGVVTEAFF
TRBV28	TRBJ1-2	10	CASGGRGYTF
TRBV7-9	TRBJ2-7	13	CASSYQTGNEQYF
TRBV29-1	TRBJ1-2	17	CSVEVQAWLESNYGYTF
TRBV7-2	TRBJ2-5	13	CASSLQVQETQYF
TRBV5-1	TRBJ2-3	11	CASSGRDTQYF
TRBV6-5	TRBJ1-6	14	CASSLAGTDSPLHF
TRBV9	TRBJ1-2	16	CASSPSMGGANYGYTF
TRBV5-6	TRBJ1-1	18	CASGPGGVRAAANTEAFF
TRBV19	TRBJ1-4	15	CASSERQGTNEKLFF
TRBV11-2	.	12	CASSLGGFEQYF
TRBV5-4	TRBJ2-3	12	CASSLVPDTQYF
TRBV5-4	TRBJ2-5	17	CASSKTLDSEWEETQYF
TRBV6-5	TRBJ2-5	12	CASSSYQETQYF
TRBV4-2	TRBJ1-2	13	CASSQWDGSGYTF
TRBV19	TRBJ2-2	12	CASSLNTGELFF
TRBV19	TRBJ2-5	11	CASSTLETQYF